The clone carrying this T cell receptor beta chain was counted only a few times. Its specificity is unknown. This specimen belongs to a study of T-cell memory formation after mild COVID-19. Study background: For the most part, TCR clusters were specific to one donor.

TCR alpha and TCR beta cDNA libraries carrying sample barcodes and UMIs came from 5'RACE with constant-segment primers. TCRdb fed the 5' RACE reads into MiXCR, producing one record per CDR3 protein. The sample holds 300,000 to 400,000 distinct CDR3 sequences, approximately 27% seen once. V shed 3 bases and J 4 bases; nucleotides not matched to a gene: 6. The length of the CDR3 is 15 residues. Germline CDR1 reads SGHRS; CDR2 reads YFSETQ. Regarding the study as a whole: The pre-infection memory compartment contained some responding clones, suggesting cross-reactive memory joined.

The rearrangement uses TRBV5-1 and TRBJ2-3, with 9 bases that match TRBD2. Specimen: PBMCs or a T cell subset sorted from them (not recorded which). The clonotype originates from an adult woman who had mild COVID-19 (a few samples of this study predate the infection). Cell type and time point are not known. The CDR3 DNA is TGCGCCAGCAGCTCGGCGGGGGGGCTATCAGATACGCAGTATTTT. Translated, it gives CASSSAGGLSDTQYF.